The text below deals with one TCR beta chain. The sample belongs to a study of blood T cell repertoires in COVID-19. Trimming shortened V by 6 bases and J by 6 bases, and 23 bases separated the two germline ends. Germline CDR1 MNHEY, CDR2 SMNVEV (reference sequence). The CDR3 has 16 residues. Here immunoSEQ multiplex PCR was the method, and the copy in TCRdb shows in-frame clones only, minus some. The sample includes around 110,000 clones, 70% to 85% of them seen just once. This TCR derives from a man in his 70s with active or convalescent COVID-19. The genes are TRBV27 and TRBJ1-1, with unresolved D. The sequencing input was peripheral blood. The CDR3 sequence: CASRRVGSGYSAEAFF. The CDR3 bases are TGTGCCAGCAGGCGGGTAGGCAGCGGGTATTCCGCTGAAGCTTTCTTT.